Each of the 21 T cell receptor beta chains below was sequenced from the same sample in a study of radiotherapy plus CTLA-4 blockade in lung cancer. The method was immunoSEQ multiplex PCR; TCRdb's version includes in-frame clones alone and lacks a portion of them. The table has 100,000 to 150,000 clones, roughly 80% seen once. This material consisted of peripheral blood, taken from a patient treated with radiotherapy plus ipilimumab. These receptors all stem from a human donor with non-small cell lung cancer who had a partial response to radiotherapy plus ipilimumab.

The V call is TRBV6-1, the J call TRBJ1-5; 7 bases are shared with TRBD1. V lost 4 bases and J lost 6; bases outside the gene matches: 3. Germline assignment: CDR1 MNHNS and CDR2 SASEGT. The CDR3 has 13 amino acids. This CDR3 reads CASSGQGGQPQHF. CDR3 nucleotide sequence: TGTGCCAGCAGTGGACAGGGCGGTCAGCCCCAGCATTTT.

The chain's CDR3 is CASSSSGRRNIQYF. As DNA, the CDR3 is TGTGCCAGCAGTTCTAGCGGGAGGAGGAACATTCAGTACTTC. The V gene is TRBV2, the J gene TRBJ2-4; 11 bases align to TRBD2. This CDR3 has 14 amino acids. Trimming removed 5 bases from V and 7 bases from J; junction bases left unmatched: 4. The germline gives CDR1 SNHLY, CDR2 FYNNEI.

This clone was picked up a small number of times. The chain uses TRBV5-1 and TRBJ2-7, with D tentatively TRBD2 (6 bases). Per germline, CDR1 SGHRS and CDR2 YFSETQ. The CDR3 covers 14 residues. Trimming removed 4 bases from V and 0 bases from J, with 11 bases in between. The CDR3 sequence is CASSPRGSSYEQYF. The CDR3 bases are TGCGCCAGCAGCCCCCGGGGGTCCTCCTACGAGCAGTACTTC.

This chain links TRBV27 with TRBJ1-2, with unresolved D. CDR1 and CDR2 (germline): MNHEY, SMNVEV (reference sequence). CDR3 length equals 13 residues. The V end was cut by 6 bases, the J end by 0 bases, with 8 bases between. The chain's CDR3 is CASRSQTNYGYTF. The CDR3 DNA sequence: TGTGCCAGCAGAAGTCAGACTAACTATGGCTACACCTTC.

CDR3 coding DNA: TGTGCCAGCAGCTTAGAGGGCAGGGGAGTTGTTGGCTACACCTTC. Translated: CASSLEGRGVVGYTF. The chain links TRBV11-2 to TRBJ1-2; D possibly corresponds to TRBD1 (6 bases). The CDR3 consists of 15 residues. The germline V gene has CDR1 SGHAT and CDR2 FQNNGV. V was trimmed by 0 bases and J by 7 bases, leaving 15 bases between them.

This clone appeared a single time. This rearrangement joins TRBV7-2 to TRBJ1-2; the D gene is possibly TRBD1 (5 bases). Trimming shortened V by 3 bases and J by 7 bases, and 15 bases separated the two germline ends. This CDR3 region has 14 residues. The germline V gene has CDR1 SGHTA and CDR2 FQGNSA. In DNA, the CDR3 is TGTGCCAGCAGCTTTCCCCAGGGATGGCGTGGCTACACCTTC. It specifies CASSFPQGWRGYTF.

This clone was recorded only once. J is TRBJ2-1 and V is TRBV5-6, with 9 bases fitting TRBD2. The CDR3 has 17 amino acids. V shed 0 bases, J shed 3 bases, and the junction held 7 bases outside the gene matches. Germline V gives CDR1 SGHDT, CDR2 YYEEEE. The CDR3 DNA sequence: TGTGCCAGCAGCTTGGTTCGGACTAGCGTATTCTACAATGAGCAGTTCTTC. It specifies CASSLVRTSVFYNEQFF.

Turning to this clone: It is unclear where the CDR3 begins or ends on the DNA, so no DNA is shown, and the CDR3 is as TCRdb lists it. The CDR3: CSVGEGSKEFF. This rearrangement joins TRBV29-1 to TRBJ2-1; TRBD2, the D gene given by the table, was not confirmed from the DNA. The CDR3 spans 11 amino acids, including both terminal residues. The V gene's germline CDR1 is SQVTM and CDR2 ANQGSEA.

The chain links TRBV23-1 to TRBJ1-5; maybe TRBD1 (6 bases). TRBV23-1 is classed as an ORF, of uncertain function. The CDR3 contains 16 residues. Trimming took 9 bases from V and 6 from J, leaving 24 bases between them. The CDR3, as DNA: TGCGCCAGTGGGTCCCCGGGGGGCTGGGCTGTTCAGCCCCAGCATTTT. This sequence encodes CASGSPGGWAVQPQHF.

This clone was counted a few times. The chain links TRBV4-3 to TRBJ2-5, with D perhaps TRBD2 (7 bases). V shed 0 bases and J shed 1 base, with 12 bases lying between them. CDR1 is LGHNA, CDR2 YSLEER, per germline. The CDR3 sequence is 16 residues long. The DNA of the CDR3 is TGCGCCAGCAGCCAAGAAGGGGGGAGGGGCCAAGAGACCCAGTACTTC. This translates into CASSQEGGRGQETQYF.

The chain links TRBV29-1 to TRBJ1-1; D is possibly TRBD1 (5 bases). Germline lookup yields CDR1 SQVTM and CDR2 ANQGSEA. The CDR3 has 12 residues. Trimming removed 5 bases from V and 4 bases from J, with 11 bases in between. CDR3 nucleotide sequence: TGCAGCGTTCAGTCGGGGGTCACTGAAGCTTTCTTT. Amino acids: CSVQSGVTEAFF.

The rearrangement uses TRBV7-9 and TRBJ1-2; 8 nucleotides agree with TRBD1. V shed 1 base and J 8 bases; nucleotides not matched to a gene: 9. Germline CDR1 is SEHNR and CDR2 is FQNEAQ (reference sequence). The CDR3 consists of 15 residues. CDR3 residues: CASSLDTGQGRGYTF. The DNA for the CDR3 is TGTGCCAGCAGCTTAGATACCGGACAGGGACGGGGCTACACCTTC.

A few counts support this clone. The chain links TRBV7-3 to TRBJ2-1; 9 bases align to TRBD1. This CDR3 comprises 14 residues. After removal of 6 bases from V and 3 bases from J, the junction contained 3 bases not matched to a gene. The V gene's germline CDR1 is SGHTA and CDR2 FQGTGA. The CDR3 nucleotides are TGTGCCAGCAGTACGACAGGGGGCTACAATGAGCAGTTCTTC. Translated: CASSTTGGYNEQFF.

The CDR3 loop reads CASSPPSRASTSGANVLTF. CDR3 DNA sequence: TGTGCCAGCTCACCACCTTCCAGGGCTTCGACCTCTGGGGCCAACGTCCTGACTTTC. The rearrangement joins TRBV18 to TRBJ2-6, with D perhaps matching TRBD1 (5 bases). In germline, CDR1 is KGHSH, CDR2 LQKENI. Trimming took off 0 bases at V and 0 bases at J, with 15 bases between the two ends. The CDR3 is 19 amino acids.

This sequence joins TRBV27 and TRBJ1-1; possibly TRBD1 for D (5 bases). Trimming cost V 5 bases and J 9 bases, with 16 bases left between them. Germline V gene lookup returns CDR1 MNHEY and CDR2 SMNVEV (reference sequence). The CDR3 sequence is 13 residues long. The CDR3 region is CASSTPGGVKAFF. In DNA, the CDR3 is TGTGCCAGCAGTACCCCCGGGGGGGTTAAAGCTTTCTTT.

The chain joins TRBV6-1 to TRBJ1-2; 8 bases match TRBD1. J was trimmed by 2 bases and V by 8 bases; bases with no gene match: 10. The CDR3 has 15 residues. Germline V lookup: CDR1 MNHNS, CDR2 SASEGT. CDR3 sequence (DNA): TGTGCCAGCCATCGTCCGGGACAGGCAAACTATGGCTACACCTTC. It translates to CASHRPGQANYGYTF.

The rearrangement links TRBV4-3 to TRBJ1-6; maybe TRBD1 (5 bases). This CDR3 comprises 19 residues. V lost 0 bases, J lost 8 bases, and 23 bases lay in between. Germline lookup yields CDR1 LGHNA and CDR2 YSLEER. For the CDR3, the DNA is TGCGCCAGCAGCCAAGATATGATAGGAGGGACCTTCAGGGATTCACCCCTCCACTTT. Translating it yields CASSQDMIGGTFRDSPLHF.

This clone was detected only a few times. The V gene is TRBV6-5, the J gene TRBJ1-4, with TRBD1 matching over 7 bases. V trimming: 6 bases; J trimming: 2 bases; junction bases outside the gene matches: 3. Germline CDR1 MNHEY, CDR2 SVGAGI. This CDR3 is built from 14 residues. CDR3 nucleotides: TGTGCCAGCAGGACAGGGTCGACTAATGAAAAACTGTTTTTT. This translates into CASRTGSTNEKLFF.

This chain uses TRBV5-4 with TRBJ1-1, with D tentatively TRBD1 (5 bases). V dropped 1 base and J dropped 1 base, with 8 bases sitting between them. The CDR3 length is 14 residues. The germline CDR1 and CDR2 sequences are SGHNT and YYREEE (reference sequence). The CDR3 sequence: CASSLTGGNTEAFF. In nucleotides, the CDR3 is TGTGCCAGCAGCTTGACAGGTGGGAACACTGAAGCTTTCTTT.

This rearrangement joins TRBV5-1 to TRBJ1-4; 7 positions agree with TRBD1. The ends lost 3 bases at V and 0 bases at J; junction bases unmatched: 8. The CDR3 has 17 amino acids. Germline V lookup: CDR1 SGHRS, CDR2 YFSETQ. CDR3 region: CASSYERDSPTNEKLFF. The CDR3 bases are TGCGCCAGCAGCTACGAAAGGGACAGCCCAACTAATGAAAAACTGTTTTTT.

The chain is built from TRBV7-2 and TRBJ1-2; 7 nucleotides align to TRBD1. CDR3 length: 13 residues. V gave up 5 bases and J gave up 2 bases; unmatched junction bases: 2. Germline V gives CDR1 SGHTA, CDR2 FQGNSA. The chain's CDR3 is CASSTGENYGYTF. The CDR3 DNA sequence: TGTGCCAGCAGCACAGGGGAGAACTATGGCTACACCTTC. Variable domain in full (rest from reference TRBV7-2 and TRBJ1-2): GAGVSQSPSNKVTEKGKDVELRCDPISGHTALYWYRQSLGQGLEFLIYFQGNSAPDKSGLPSDRFSAERTGGSVSTLTIQRTQQEDSAVYLCASSTGENYGYTFGSGTRLTVV.